These 9 T cell receptor beta chains came from one sample sequenced in a study of memory CD4+ T cells and cytomegalovirus serostatus. Produced via immunoSEQ multiplex PCR; TCRdb's table is partial and in-frame only. The data contain 50,000 or so clones, 82% of them singletons. Single viable CD3+CD4+CD8-CD45RO+ cells were sorted as the memory CD4+ T cells. The sample comprised memory CD4+ T cells from blood. These receptors all stem from an adult in good health and CMV-seronegative.

The chain links TRBV18 to TRBJ2-2; D could derive from TRBD1 or TRBD2 (6 bases each). V was shortened by 5 bases and J by 5 bases, with 18 bases between the two germline ends. The CDR3 is 16 amino acids. The V gene's germline CDR1 is KGHSH and CDR2 LQKENI. The CDR3 loop is CASSAGTTARTGELFF. The CDR3 DNA reads TGTGCCAGCTCAGCGGGGACAACGGCGCGGACCGGGGAGCTGTTTTTT.

This chain joins TRBV27 and TRBJ2-7, with 8 bases matching TRBD2. The CDR3 has 15 residues. Germline V gene sequence: CDR1 MNHEY, CDR2 SMNVEV (reference sequence). After removal of 6 bases from V and 9 bases from J, the junction contained 16 bases not matched to a gene. The CDR3, as DNA: TGTGCCAGCAGAAGGGCGGGGGGCGAAACAACGGCGCAGTACTTC. As protein: CASRRAGGETTAQYF.

V usage is TRBV14 and J usage is TRBJ1-2; D gene unclear. Germline CDR1 reads SGHDN; CDR2 reads FVKESK. The length of the CDR3 is 12 residues. V dropped 0 bases and J dropped 5 bases, with 4 bases sitting between them. The CDR3 sequence is CASSQERYGYTF. The CDR3 DNA sequence: TGTGCCAGCAGCCAAGAGAGATATGGCTACACCTTC.

V usage is TRBV6-5 and J usage is TRBJ2-7, with D tentatively TRBD1 or TRBD2 (6 bases each). Deletions cut 4 bases from V and 2 bases from J, with 12 bases between. Germline V lookup: CDR1 MNHEY, CDR2 SVGAGI. The CDR3 contains 14 residues. CDR3 bases: TGTGCCAGCAGTTCCTATAGGGGGGCCTACGAGCAGTACTTC. Residues: CASSSYRGAYEQYF.

The V call is TRBV14, the J call TRBJ1-1, with unresolved D. The CDR3 length is 14 residues. Trimming took off 6 bases at V and 3 bases at J, with 14 bases between the two ends. CDR1 and CDR2 (germline): SGHDN, FVKESK. The CDR3 DNA sequence: TGTGCCAGCAGAGACCTCGATCGTTACACTGAAGCTTTCTTT. Translated, it gives CASRDLDRYTEAFF.

The chain joins TRBV5-1 to TRBJ2-1; 7 bases map to TRBD1. The ends lost 0 bases at V and 5 bases at J; junction bases unmatched: 5. Germline lookup yields CDR1 SGHRS and CDR2 YFSETQ. The CDR3 covers 15 residues. CDR3 in amino acids: CASSLVGTENNEQFF. The CDR3 DNA is TGCGCCAGCAGCTTGGTTGGGACAGAAAACAATGAGCAGTTCTTC. Variable domain in full (rest from reference TRBV5-1 and TRBJ2-1): KAGVTQTPRYLIKTRGQQVTLSCSPISGHRSVSWYQQTPGQGLQFLFEYFSETQRNKGNFPGRFSGRQFSNSRSEMNVSTLELGDSALYLCASSLVGTENNEQFFGPGTRLTVL.

The gene calls are TRBV9 and TRBJ1-2, with TRBD1 as a possible D gene (5 bases). V was trimmed by 0 bases and J by 0 bases, leaving 9 bases between them. Per germline, CDR1 SGDLS and CDR2 YYNGEE. The CDR3 covers 15 residues. The CDR3 is CASSVATGSNYGYTF. The CDR3 DNA reads TGTGCCAGCAGCGTAGCTACAGGTTCTAACTATGGCTACACCTTC.

This clone was seen more than once but under ten times. The genes are TRBV29-1 and TRBJ1-1, with 10 bases lining up with TRBD1. Losses at the gene ends were 7 bases for V and 5 bases for J; bases not matched to a gene: 4. Germline V gene lookup returns CDR1 SQVTM and CDR2 ANQGSEA. The CDR3 sequence is 12 residues long. The CDR3 coding sequence is TGCAGCGCTGGACAGGGGGTGACTGAAGCTTTCTTT. Encoded protein: CSAGQGVTEAFF.

This rearrangement joins TRBV27 to TRBJ1-4, with a possible D match to TRBD1 (5 bases). The CDR3 contains 16 residues. Trimming took 4 bases from V and 0 from J, leaving 12 bases between them. The V gene's germline CDR1 is MNHEY and CDR2 SMNVEV (reference sequence). In DNA form, the CDR3 reads TGTGCCAGCAGTTCTGGGGCCGCCACAACTAATGAAAAACTGTTTTTT. Its protein is CASSSGAATTNEKLFF.